This TCR beta chain is drawn from a study of cytomegalovirus exposure and HLA in healthy donors. As for the study in general: As an earlier analysis found, 180 million or so T cells yielded approximately 110 million unique TCR beta sequences. Study-wide results and limits: Based on reports, TCR beta sequences accurately predicted HLA-A and HLA-B alleles for most subjects. Later analysis revealed greater clonal expansion in HLA-associated TCR beta chains than in equally common others. CMV serostatus was the only immune exposure information that was available.

The ends were cut back, 5 bases at V and 3 bases at J, with 16 bases in the middle. The CDR3 has 15 amino acids. Germline loops: CDR1 SEHNR, CDR2 FQNEAQ (reference sequence). As concerns this clone: Its antigen is undetermined.

Vbeta (60) and Jbeta (13) primers were used in the PCR. Measured with immunoSEQ multiplex PCR; TCRdb has only the in-frame clones, and not every one. This specimen shows over 80,000 clones; the ten leading clones hold around 5%. The chain carries TRBV7-9 and TRBJ1-1; no clear D gene. The source material was PBMCs. This clonotype originated in a girl aged 5-17 years in good health and CMV-seropositive. CDR3 bases: TGTGCCAGCAGCGCCCAAGGTCGGGGATACACTGAAGCTTTCTTT. It specifies CASSAQGRGYTEAFF.